This section outlines one TCR beta chain sequence together with its context. These data originate in a study of T cells expressing NK-cell markers. TCRdb derives one entry per CDR3 protein from the 5' RACE reads, leaving out DNA. The table lists around 260,000 distinct CDR3 sequences. The specimen sequenced was blood T cells: a sorted CD56 or NKG2C T cell subset, CD4+ or CD8+ T cells, or bulk PBMC T cells (not recorded which). This TCR was sampled from a woman aged 18 to 75 in good health.

The CDR3 loop is CASSLWDGRAQYF. This chain joins TRBV5-1 and TRBJ2-5; TCRdb gives TRBD1 as the D gene, but with no DNA this cannot be confirmed. The CDR3 is 13 residues long. The germline gives CDR1 SGHRS, CDR2 YFSETQ.